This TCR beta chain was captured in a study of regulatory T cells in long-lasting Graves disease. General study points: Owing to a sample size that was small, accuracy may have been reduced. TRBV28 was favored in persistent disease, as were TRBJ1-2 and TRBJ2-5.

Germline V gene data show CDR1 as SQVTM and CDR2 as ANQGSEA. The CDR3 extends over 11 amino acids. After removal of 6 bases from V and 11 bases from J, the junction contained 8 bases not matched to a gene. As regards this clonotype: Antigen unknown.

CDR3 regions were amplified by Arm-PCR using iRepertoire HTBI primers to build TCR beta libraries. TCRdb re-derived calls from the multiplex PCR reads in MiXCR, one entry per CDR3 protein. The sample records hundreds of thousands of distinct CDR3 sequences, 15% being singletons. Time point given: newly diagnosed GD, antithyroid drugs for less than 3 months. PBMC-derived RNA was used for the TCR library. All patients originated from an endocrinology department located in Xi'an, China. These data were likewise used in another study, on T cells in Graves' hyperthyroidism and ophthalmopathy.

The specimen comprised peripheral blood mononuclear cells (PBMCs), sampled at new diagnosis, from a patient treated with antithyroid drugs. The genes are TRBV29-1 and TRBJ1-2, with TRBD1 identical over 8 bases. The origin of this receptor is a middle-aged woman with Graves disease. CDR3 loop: CSVRETGGYTF. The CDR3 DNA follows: TGCAGCGTCCGAGAAACAGGGGGATACACCTTC.